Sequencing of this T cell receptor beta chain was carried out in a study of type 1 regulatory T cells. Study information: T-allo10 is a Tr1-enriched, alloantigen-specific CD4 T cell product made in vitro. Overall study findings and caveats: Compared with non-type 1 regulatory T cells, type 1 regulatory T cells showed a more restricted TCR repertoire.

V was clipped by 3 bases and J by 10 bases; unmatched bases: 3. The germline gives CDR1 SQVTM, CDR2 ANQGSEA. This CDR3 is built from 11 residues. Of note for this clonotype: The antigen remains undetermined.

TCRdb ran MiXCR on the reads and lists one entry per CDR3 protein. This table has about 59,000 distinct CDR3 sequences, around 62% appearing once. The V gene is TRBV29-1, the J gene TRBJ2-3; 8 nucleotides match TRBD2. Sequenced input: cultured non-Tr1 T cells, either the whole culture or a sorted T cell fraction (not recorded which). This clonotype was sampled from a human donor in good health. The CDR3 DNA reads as TGCAGCGTTGAGGCGGGGGGCGCGCAGTATTTT. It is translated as CSVEAGGAQYF.